The 14 T cell receptor beta chains given below trace back to one sample, sequenced in a study of beta chain features in type 1 diabetes. Study-level findings and limits: TCRB CDR3 length was moderately but significantly reduced in all four CD4+ subsets of Type 1 diabetes patients.

Every bit of the isolated RNA underwent reverse transcription, so sequencing read expressed TCRB transcripts. The table came from immunoSEQ multiplex PCR; TCRdb's copy has only in-frame clones and leaves some out. The sample holds 600,000 to 700,000 clones, over 10% seen once. Antigens for these TCRs are unknown. The sample taken for sequencing was naive CD4+ T cells from blood. These receptors all come from a young man with type 1 diabetes.

The chain joins TRBV5-1 to TRBJ1-2; no firm D call. CDR1 and CDR2 (germline): SGHRS, YFSETQ. V was shortened by 0 bases and J by 5 bases, with 5 bases between the two germline ends. The CDR3 covers 12 residues. CDR3: CASSLGEYGYTF. The DNA of the CDR3 is TGCGCCAGCAGCTTGGGAGAGTATGGCTACACCTTC.

This clone showed up just a few times. The gene calls are TRBV4-2 and TRBJ2-3; D possibly uses TRBD1 or TRBD2 (5 bases each). V was pared by 7 bases and J by 3 bases, with 23 bases between. This CDR3 spans 17 amino acids. The germline CDR1 and CDR2 sequences are LGHNA and YNFKEQ. In DNA, the CDR3 is TGTGCCAGCACCTCCCTCCGGGGCGCGAAAAGAACAGATACGCAGTATTTT. Its protein product is CASTSLRGAKRTDTQYF.

There are a few counts of this clone. This CDR3 is also generated by other DNA sequences in the sample. This chain connects TRBV9 to TRBJ1-1; D remains unclear. V was clipped by 0 bases and J by 3 bases, with 6 bases between them. The V gene's germline CDR1 is SGDLS and CDR2 YYNGEE. The CDR3 is made up of 13 amino acids. The CDR3 protein is CASSVDRYTEAFF. The CDR3 DNA reads TGTGCCAGCAGCGTAGACAGATACACTGAAGCTTTCTTT.

The chain recombines TRBV5-1 with TRBJ2-1; 9 bases are a match to TRBD1. Germline loops: CDR1 SGHRS, CDR2 YFSETQ. The CDR3 has 15 amino acids. With V trimmed by 2 bases and J by 9 bases, 9 bases remained unmatched. DNA of the CDR3: TGCGCCAGCAGCTTTAATGCCGGGACAGGGAGTGAGCAGTTCTTC. This codes for CASSFNAGTGSEQFF.

This clone was counted a single time. The chain is built from TRBV7-2 and TRBJ1-5; weak D call: TRBD1 (6 bases). This CDR3 has 13 residues. V was clipped by 6 bases and J by 6 bases, with 12 bases between them. The germline CDR1 and CDR2 sequences are SGHTA and FQGNSA. The CDR3 bases are TGTGCCAGCAGTTACAGGGCGGGTCAGCCCCAGCATTTT. Protein product: CASSYRAGQPQHF.

V usage is TRBV7-9 and J usage is TRBJ1-4, with 8 bases fitting TRBD1. CDR1 SEHNR and CDR2 FQNEAQ come from the germline V gene (reference sequence). This CDR3 comprises 14 residues. V shed 5 bases, J shed 3 bases, and the junction held 2 bases outside the gene matches. The CDR3 loop is CASSTGQANEKLFF. In DNA form, the CDR3 reads TGTGCCAGCAGCACGGGACAGGCTAATGAAAAACTGTTTTTT.

In this sample, this clone turned up a few times. The CDR3 loop reads CASSSIQVNYGYTF. In DNA, the CDR3 is TGTGCCAGCAGCTCGATACAGGTGAACTATGGCTACACCTTC. This chain connects TRBV5-6 to TRBJ1-2; TRBD1 might be the D (5 bases). Germline loops: CDR1 SGHDT, CDR2 YYEEEE. V gave up 3 bases and J gave up 2 bases, with 11 bases separating them. CDR3 size: 14 residues.

V and J are TRBV30 and TRBJ1-2; the D gene is possibly TRBD1 (5 bases). The CDR3 length is 12 residues. CDR1 is GTSNPN, CDR2 SVGIG, per germline (reference sequence). CDR3: CALTGGNYGYTF. The CDR3 DNA reads as TGTGCTCTTACCGGGGGTAACTATGGCTACACCTTC.

A few counts support this clone. J is TRBJ2-1 and V is TRBV4-2; 7 bases map to TRBD1. V shed 2 bases, J shed 5 bases, and the junction held 9 bases outside the gene matches. Per germline, CDR1 LGHNA and CDR2 YNFKEQ. The CDR3 consists of 16 residues. The CDR3 bases are TGTGCCAGCAGCCAATACCGGGACAGTGATGACAATGAGCAGTTCTTC. It codes for CASSQYRDSDDNEQFF.

The chain joins TRBV7-2 to TRBJ1-2; the match to TRBD1 covers 8 bases. The CDR3 has 12 amino acids. The V gene end was trimmed by 5 bases and the J gene end by 14 bases; junction bases not matched to a gene: 10. Germline CDR1 reads SGHTA; CDR2 reads FQGNSA. Written as DNA, the CDR3 is TGTGCCAGCAGCCGTGGACAGGGCCGGAAGACCTTC. Amino acid sequence: CASSRGQGRKTF.

The rearrangement links TRBV5-1 to TRBJ2-5; D is unclear. CDR3 size: 14 residues. CDR1 and CDR2 from the germline V gene are SGHRS and YFSETQ. V lost 1 base to trimming and J lost 2 bases, with 9 bases between them. In DNA form, the CDR3 reads TGCGCCAGCAGCTTGCCTCCAGGTCAAGAGACCCAGTACTTC. Its protein is CASSLPPGQETQYF.

The chain is built from TRBV19 and TRBJ2-5; D remains unclear. The CDR3 is 12 residues long. In germline, CDR1 is LNHDA, CDR2 SQIVND (reference sequence). The V end lost 6 bases, the J end lost 2 bases, and 7 bases lay between the germline ends. The CDR3 sequence is CASRVGQETQYF. CDR3 bases: TGTGCCAGTAGGGTCGGGCAAGAGACCCAGTACTTC.

This clone came up a few times. The chain employs TRBV29-1 and TRBJ1-3; D is unclear. Trimming shortened V by 4 bases and J by 3 bases, and 7 bases separated the two germline ends. The CDR3 extends over 12 amino acids. Germline V gene data show CDR1 as SQVTM and CDR2 as ANQGSEA. DNA of the CDR3: TGCAGCGTTGGAACAGATGGAAACACCATATATTTT. Protein: CSVGTDGNTIYF. Based on the CDR3 plus reference TRBV29-1 and TRBJ1-3, the full variable domain is SAVISQKPSRDICQRGTSLTIQCQVDSQVTMMFWYRQQPGQSLTLIATANQGSEATYESGFVIDKFPISRPNLTFSTLTVSNMSPEDSSIYLCSVGTDGNTIYFGEGSWLTVV.

This clone was counted only a few times. The chain carries TRBV11-2 and TRBJ2-1; 9 bases match TRBD2. V was clipped by 11 bases and J by 6 bases; unmatched bases: 14. CDR1 is SGHAT, CDR2 FQNNGV, per germline. The CDR3 contains 15 residues. The CDR3 region has the DNA TGTGCCGATAGCCTTGCGGGGGGGCCGAGCAATGAGCAGTTCTTC. Protein product: CADSLAGGPSNEQFF.